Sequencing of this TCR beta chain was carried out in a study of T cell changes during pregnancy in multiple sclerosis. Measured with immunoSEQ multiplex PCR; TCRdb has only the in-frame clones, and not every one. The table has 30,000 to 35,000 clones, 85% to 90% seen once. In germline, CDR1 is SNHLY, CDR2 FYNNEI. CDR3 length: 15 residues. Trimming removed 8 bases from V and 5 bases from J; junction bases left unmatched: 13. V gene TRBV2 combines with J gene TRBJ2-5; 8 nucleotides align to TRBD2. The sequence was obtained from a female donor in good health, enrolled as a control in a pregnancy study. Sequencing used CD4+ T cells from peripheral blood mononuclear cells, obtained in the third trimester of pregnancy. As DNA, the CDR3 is TGTGCCAGCGGGCTCGGGGGGGGTAGCCTGGAGACCCAGTACTTC. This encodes CASGLGGGSLETQYF.